This entry lists 27 T cell receptor beta chains sequenced from one sample in a study of human T cells and chemical hapten exposure. Time point of the sample: patch test 1, 2 weeks after DPC sensitization. Noted treatment: therapeutic diphenylcyclopropenone sensitization with weekly scalp DPC. TCRdb reanalysed the RACE reads using MiXCR and keeps one entry per CDR3 protein. The sample gives more than 100,000 distinct CDR3 sequences, approximately 13% of which show up once; around 0.99% is in the top ten. This material consisted of whole blood, taken in connection with sensitization to the hapten diphenylcyclopropenone (DPC). The receptors here all came from a man in his late teens or twenties with alopecia areata. Some clones in this sample may be carry-over from other donors' samples.

This clonotype was seen at least ten times. The chain links TRBV7-6 to TRBJ2-1; 11 nucleotides line up with TRBD1. CDR3 length: 16 residues. Germline V lookup: CDR1 SGHVS, CDR2 FNYEAQ. Germline trimming cut 4 bases from V and 9 bases from J; bases unmatched to any gene: 11. The CDR3 DNA reads as TGTGCCAGCAGCTCGCCGGGACAGGGGGTTTCTGGTGAGCAGTTCTTC. Encoded protein: CASSSPGQGVSGEQFF. Drawing the rest from reference TRBV7-6 and TRBJ2-1, the complete variable domain is GAGVSQSPRYKVTKRGQDVALRCDPISGHVSLYWYRQALGQGPEFLTYFNYEAQQDKSGLPNDRFSAERPEGSISTLTIQRTEQRDSAMYRCASSSPGQGVSGEQFFGPGTRLTVL.

This clonotype was seen only a few times. The rearrangement joins TRBV4-3 to TRBJ1-3; D is undetermined. The CDR3 loop spans 15 amino acids. Between the trimmed V and J ends, which lost 0 bases and 0 bases, there was a span of 6 bases. CDR1 is LGHNA and CDR2 is YSLEER in the germline V gene. CDR3 sequence (DNA): TGCGCCAGCAGCCAAGACGGAGACTCTGGAAACACCATATATTTT. This translates into CASSQDGDSGNTIYF.

The chain has TRBV7-3 and TRBJ2-5, with 7 bases fitting TRBD1. The CDR3 totals 15 residues. Trimming removed 5 bases from V and 5 bases from J; junction bases left unmatched: 11. Germline V CDR1 and CDR2: SGHTA, FQGTGA. The CDR3: CASSTGQVPVETQYF. The CDR3, as DNA: TGTGCCAGCAGCACTGGACAGGTCCCGGTTGAGACCCAGTACTTC.

This clonotype was seen a few times. The rearrangement joins TRBV4-2 to TRBJ2-5; D not certain. CDR1 LGHNA and CDR2 YNFKEQ come from the germline V gene. The CDR3 runs to 12 residues. V was cut by 0 bases and J by 4 bases, with 3 bases left in between. The CDR3 nucleotides are TGTGCCAGCAGCCAAGACTTAGAGACCCAGTACTTC. As protein: CASSQDLETQYF.

This chain connects TRBV6-5 to TRBJ2-3; 15 nucleotides agree with TRBD2. V lost 1 base to trimming and J lost 2 bases; unmatched junction nucleotides: 1. Per germline, CDR1 MNHEY and CDR2 SVGAGI. This CDR3 comprises 17 residues. This CDR3 is CASSYWTSGGATDTQYF. Written as DNA, the CDR3 is TGTGCCAGCAGTTACTGGACTAGCGGGGGGGCCACAGATACGCAGTATTTT.

The rearrangement joins TRBV6-2 or TRBV6-3 to TRBJ1-1; D possibly corresponds to TRBD1 (6 bases). Looked up from germline, CDR1 is MNHEY and CDR2 is SVGEGT. Trimming stripped 0 bases from V and 4 bases from J, with 12 bases between. CDR3 length equals 15 residues. The CDR3 reads CASSYSKEGGTEAFF. The CDR3 region has the DNA TGTGCCAGCAGTTACTCAAAGGAGGGGGGCACTGAAGCTTTCTTT.

There are a few counts of this clonotype. This chain uses TRBV7-2 with TRBJ2-6; D is possibly TRBD1 (5 bases). With 1 base removed from V and 0 bases from J, the gap between germline ends came to 19 bases. Germline V gene lookup returns CDR1 SGHTA and CDR2 FQGNSA. This CDR3 comprises 20 residues. The CDR3 nucleotides read TGTGCCAGCAGCTTAGAACGGCAGGGAAAGACTGGCTCTGGGGCCAACGTCCTGACTTTC. Its translation: CASSLERQGKTGSGANVLTF.

The chain is built from TRBV18 and TRBJ2-7, with D possibly TRBD2 on 6 matching bases. Looked up from germline, CDR1 is KGHSH and CDR2 is LQKENI. The CDR3 extends over 15 amino acids. V lost 6 bases, J lost 6 bases, and 21 bases lay in between. The CDR3 region is CASSQERATYGEQYV. CDR3 sequence (DNA): TGTGCCAGCTCCCAGGAGCGGGCGACCTATGGCGAGCAGTACGTC.

This CDR3 reads CASGGARMNTEAFF. The CDR3 coding sequence is TGTGCCAGCGGCGGAGCGCGTATGAACACTGAAGCTTTCTTT. The chain has TRBV12-3 or TRBV12-4 and TRBJ1-1; D gene unclear. Trimming took off 8 bases at V and 0 bases at J, with 13 bases between the two ends. The CDR3 covers 14 residues.

This clonotype was seen a few times. This chain joins TRBV7-9 and TRBJ1-2; the D is unclear. The CDR3 runs to 16 residues. Per germline, CDR1 SEHNR and CDR2 FQNEAQ (reference sequence). V was cut by 3 bases and J by 0 bases, with 14 bases left in between. CDR3 sequence (DNA): TGTGCCAGCAGCTTCGGGCCTCGCGGTGCTAACTATGGCTACACCTTC. Translated, it gives CASSFGPRGANYGYTF.

This clonotype was counted between two and nine times. This chain connects TRBV2 to TRBJ2-5, with a possible D match to TRBD2 (7 bases). The germline V gene has CDR1 SNHLY and CDR2 FYNNEI. This CDR3 comprises 15 residues. V was cut by 6 bases and J by 4 bases, with 18 bases left in between. CDR3 in amino acids: CASRALGGAGETQYF. The CDR3 coding sequence is TGTGCCAGCAGGGCCCTTGGGGGGGCCGGAGAGACCCAGTACTTC.

A few counts support this clonotype. J is TRBJ2-1 and V is TRBV20-1, with 8 bases lining up with TRBD2. Per germline, CDR1 DFQATT and CDR2 SNEGSKA (reference sequence). The CDR3 has 16 residues. V was clipped by 8 bases and J by 1 base; unmatched bases: 13. This CDR3 is CSPARGGRRSYNEQFF. DNA of the CDR3: TGCAGTCCGGCCCGGGGGGGCCGTAGGTCCTACAATGAGCAGTTCTTC.

The CDR3 spells CSASGTGELFF. CDR3 nucleotide sequence: TGCAGCGCCAGTGGTACCGGGGAGCTGTTTTTT. The chain joins TRBV29-1 to TRBJ2-2; the D is unclear. Germline V lookup: CDR1 SQVTM, CDR2 ANQGSEA. V was shortened by 7 bases and J by 5 bases, with 8 bases between the two germline ends. The CDR3 runs to 11 residues.

This clonotype came up a few times. V and J are TRBV20-1 and TRBJ1-1; D is uncertain. The germline V gene encodes CDR1 DFQATT and CDR2 SNEGSKA (reference sequence). This CDR3 spans 12 amino acids. The V end lost 6 bases, the J end lost 5 bases, and 13 bases lay between the germline ends. CDR3 nucleotide sequence: TGCAGTGCCGAGGGAGGGTTAACTGAAGCTTTCTTT. Its protein product is CSAEGGLTEAFF.

The chain combines TRBV18 with TRBJ2-7; D gene ambiguous. Germline lookup yields CDR1 KGHSH and CDR2 LQKENI. The CDR3 has 14 residues. V lost 1 base and J lost 1, with 8 bases in between. In DNA, the CDR3 is TGTGCCAGCTCACCACTCAGGTCATCCTACGAGCAGTACGTC. Amino acid sequence: CASSPLRSSYEQYV.

This clonotype turned up a few times. This sequence joins TRBV12-3 or TRBV12-4 and TRBJ2-5; 9 bases are shared with TRBD1. The CDR3 contains 15 residues. Trimming took 5 bases from V and 4 from J; bases not matched to a gene: 8. This CDR3 is CASSQTGQGPETQYF. CDR3 DNA: TGTGCCAGCAGTCAGACGGGACAGGGCCCAGAGACCCAGTACTTC.

This clonotype was observed a few times. V and J are TRBV5-1 and TRBJ1-1; D is undetermined. The germline V gene has CDR1 SGHRS and CDR2 YFSETQ. The CDR3 runs 13 residues. V lost 5 bases and J 0 bases, leaving 8 bases between the germline ends. The CDR3 region is CASRGIMNTEAFF. DNA for the CDR3: TGCGCCAGCAGAGGGATCATGAACACTGAAGCTTTCTTT.

This clonotype was seen at least ten times. The CDR3 coding sequence is TGCGCCAGCAGCCAAGATGTACCAGGGGGTTTCAATGAGCAGTTCTTC. Translation: CASSQDVPGGFNEQFF. This chain uses TRBV4-3 with TRBJ2-1; 7 nucleotides align to TRBD1. CDR1 and CDR2 from the germline V gene are LGHNA and YSLEER. V gave up 0 bases and J gave up 6 bases; unmatched junction bases: 8. The CDR3 is 16 amino acids.

The gene calls are TRBV28 and TRBJ1-2; 8 bases line up with TRBD1. V shed 5 bases, J shed 4 bases, and the junction held 3 bases outside the gene matches. CDR3 length equals 13 residues. Germline V gives CDR1 MDHEN, CDR2 SYDVKM. CDR3 nucleotides: TGTGCCAGCAGTCGACAGGGGCCCTATGGCTACACCTTC. Amino acids: CASSRQGPYGYTF.

This clonotype was detected ten times or more. The J gene is TRBJ2-5, the V gene TRBV20-1; no definite D call. V was cut by 3 bases and J by 2 bases, with 10 bases left in between. Germline V gene sequence: CDR1 DFQATT, CDR2 SNEGSKA (reference sequence). This CDR3 has 13 residues. DNA of the CDR3: TGCAGTGCTAGTAAAGTGGGGCAAGAGACCCAGTACTTC. It encodes CSASKVGQETQYF.

The chain is built from TRBV20-1 and TRBJ2-5, with a tentative D call TRBD2 (6 bases). The CDR3 consists of 10 residues. The germline CDR1 and CDR2 sequences are DFQATT and SNEGSKA (reference sequence). Trimming took off 6 bases at V and 5 bases at J, with 7 bases between the two ends. CDR3 loop: CSASGETQYF. CDR3 coding DNA: TGCAGTGCCAGCGGGGAGACCCAGTACTTC.

This clonotype was picked up many times. The chain is built from TRBV5-1 and TRBJ1-6; tentatively, D is TRBD1 (6 bases). CDR1 SGHRS and CDR2 YFSETQ come from the germline V gene. The CDR3 totals 15 residues. The V end lost 3 bases, the J end lost 7 bases, and 14 bases lay between the germline ends. In DNA form, the CDR3 reads TGCGCCAGCAGCTACACTACAGGGAAGAATTCACCCCTCCACTTT. Amino acids: CASSYTTGKNSPLHF.

The rearrangement joins TRBV5-6 to TRBJ1-5; 9 nucleotides agree with TRBD1. Germline V CDR1 and CDR2: SGHDT, YYEEEE. The V gene end was trimmed by 5 bases and the J gene end by 3 bases; junction bases not matched to a gene: 6. The CDR3 extends over 15 amino acids. CDR3 sequence: CASSTGTGFNQPQHF. Here the CDR3 DNA reads TGTGCCAGCAGTACCGGGACAGGGTTCAATCAGCCCCAGCATTTT.

The chain has TRBV6-1 and TRBJ1-1; possible D gene TRBD1, 5 bases. Per germline, CDR1 MNHNS and CDR2 SASEGT. V shed 4 bases and J shed 0 bases, with 12 bases lying between them. The CDR3 runs 15 residues. DNA of the CDR3: TGTGCCAGCAGTGTGGAGAACAGGATGAACACTGAAGCTTTCTTT. Translated: CASSVENRMNTEAFF.

This clonotype was detected a few times. This chain links TRBV12-3 or TRBV12-4 with TRBJ2-1, with D maybe TRBD1 (6 bases). The CDR3 length is 14 residues. The V end was cut by 7 bases, the J end by 7 bases, with 17 bases between. CDR3 bases: TGTGCCAGCAACTCGGACAGCTCTTGGAATGAGCAGTTCTTC. This encodes CASNSDSSWNEQFF.

This clonotype was seen a handful of times. The rearrangement joins TRBV5-1 to TRBJ1-3, with 12 bases lining up with TRBD1. V lost 0 bases and J lost 5; bases outside the gene matches: 9. The CDR3 runs to 18 residues. CDR1 SGHRS and CDR2 YFSETQ come from the germline V gene. CDR3 loop: CASSLAPGQGARRNTIYF. CDR3 nucleotides: TGCGCCAGCAGCTTGGCCCCGGGACAGGGGGCAAGAAGAAACACCATATATTTT.

V and J are TRBV6-2 or TRBV6-3 and TRBJ1-4; D remains ambiguous. This CDR3 has 14 residues. Per germline, CDR1 MNHEY and CDR2 SVGEGT. The germline V and J ends were trimmed by 4 bases and 7 bases, with 13 bases remaining between them. The CDR3 is CASSFTDEGEKLFF. The DNA of the CDR3 is TGTGCCAGCAGTTTCACGGACGAAGGTGAAAAACTGTTTTTT.